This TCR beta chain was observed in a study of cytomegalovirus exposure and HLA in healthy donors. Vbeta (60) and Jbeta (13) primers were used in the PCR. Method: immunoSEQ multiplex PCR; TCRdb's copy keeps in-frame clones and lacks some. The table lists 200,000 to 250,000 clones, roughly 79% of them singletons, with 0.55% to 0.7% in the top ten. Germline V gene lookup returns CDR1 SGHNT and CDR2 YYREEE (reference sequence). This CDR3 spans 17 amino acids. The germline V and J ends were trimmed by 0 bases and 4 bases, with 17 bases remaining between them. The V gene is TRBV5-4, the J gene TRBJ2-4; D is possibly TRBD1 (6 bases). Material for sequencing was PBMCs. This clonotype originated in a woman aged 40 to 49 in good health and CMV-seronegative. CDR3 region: CASSLETGIRGKNIQYF. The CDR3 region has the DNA TGTGCCAGCAGCTTGGAAACAGGGATCCGGGGTAAAAACATTCAGTACTTC. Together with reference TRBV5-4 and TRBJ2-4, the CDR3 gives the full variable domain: ETGVTQSPTHLIKTRGQQVTLRCSSQSGHNTVSWYQQALGQGPQFIFQYYREEENGRGNFPPRFSGLQFPNYSSELNVNALELDDSALYLCASSLETGIRGKNIQYFGAGTRLSVL.